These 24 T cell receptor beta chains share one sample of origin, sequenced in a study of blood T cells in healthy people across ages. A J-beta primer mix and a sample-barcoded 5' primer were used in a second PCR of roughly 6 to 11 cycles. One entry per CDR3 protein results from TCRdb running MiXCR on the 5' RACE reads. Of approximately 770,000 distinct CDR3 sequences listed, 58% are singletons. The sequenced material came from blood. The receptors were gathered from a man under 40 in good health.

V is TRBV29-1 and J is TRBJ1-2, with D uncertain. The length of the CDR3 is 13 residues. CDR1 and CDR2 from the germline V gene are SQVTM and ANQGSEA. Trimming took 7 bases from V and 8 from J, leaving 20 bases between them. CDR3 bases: TGCAGCGCTCGCCTGGCAGTGACTTACGGCTACACCTTC. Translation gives CSARLAVTYGYTF. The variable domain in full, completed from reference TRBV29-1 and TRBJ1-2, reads SAVISQKPSRDICQRGTSLTIQCQVDSQVTMMFWYRQQPGQSLTLIATANQGSEATYESGFVIDKFPISRPNLTFSTLTVSNMSPEDSSIYLCSARLAVTYGYTFGSGTRLTVV.

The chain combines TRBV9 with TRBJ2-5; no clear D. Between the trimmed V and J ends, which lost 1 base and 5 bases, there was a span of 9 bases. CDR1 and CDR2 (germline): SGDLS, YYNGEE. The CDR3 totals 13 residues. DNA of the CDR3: TGTGCCAGCAGCGTATCATTGGCTGAGACCCAGTACTTC. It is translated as CASSVSLAETQYF.

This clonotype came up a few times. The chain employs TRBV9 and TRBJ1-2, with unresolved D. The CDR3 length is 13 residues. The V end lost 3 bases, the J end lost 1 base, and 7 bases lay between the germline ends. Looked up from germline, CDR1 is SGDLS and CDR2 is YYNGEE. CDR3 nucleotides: TGTGCCAGCAGCGATGGACGTAACTATGGCTACACCTTC. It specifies CASSDGRNYGYTF.

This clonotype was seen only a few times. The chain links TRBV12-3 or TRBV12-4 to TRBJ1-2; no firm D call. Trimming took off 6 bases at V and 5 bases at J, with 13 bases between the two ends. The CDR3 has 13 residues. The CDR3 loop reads CASRRPEVYGYTF. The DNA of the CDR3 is TGTGCCAGCAGGCGGCCGGAGGTATATGGCTACACCTTC.

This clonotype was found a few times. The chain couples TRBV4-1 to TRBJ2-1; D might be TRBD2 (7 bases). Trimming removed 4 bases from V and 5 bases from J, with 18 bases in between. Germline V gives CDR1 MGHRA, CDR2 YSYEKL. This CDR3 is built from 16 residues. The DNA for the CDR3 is TGCGCCAGCAGCCCTCTGAGGGGGGGAATCGACAATGAGCAGTTCTTC. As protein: CASSPLRGGIDNEQFF.

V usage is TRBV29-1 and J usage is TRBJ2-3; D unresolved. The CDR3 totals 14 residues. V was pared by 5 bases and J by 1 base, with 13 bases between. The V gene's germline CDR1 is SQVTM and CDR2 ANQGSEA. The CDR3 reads CSVNPGRGTDTQYF. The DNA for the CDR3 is TGCAGCGTTAACCCCGGCCGGGGCACAGATACGCAGTATTTT.

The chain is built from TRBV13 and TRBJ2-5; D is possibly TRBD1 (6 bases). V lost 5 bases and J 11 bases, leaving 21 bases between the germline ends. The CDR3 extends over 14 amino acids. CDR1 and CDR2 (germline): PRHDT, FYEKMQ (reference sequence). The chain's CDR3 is CASSGGSRPNEQYF. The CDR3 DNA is TGTGCCAGCAGCGGGGGCTCGAGGCCCAATGAGCAGTACTTC.

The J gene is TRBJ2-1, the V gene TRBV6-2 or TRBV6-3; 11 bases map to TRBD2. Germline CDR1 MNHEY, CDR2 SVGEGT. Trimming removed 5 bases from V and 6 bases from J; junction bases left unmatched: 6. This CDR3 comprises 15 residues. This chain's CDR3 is CASSSSGRGRNEQFF. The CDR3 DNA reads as TGTGCCAGCAGTAGTAGCGGGAGGGGCCGCAATGAGCAGTTCTTC.

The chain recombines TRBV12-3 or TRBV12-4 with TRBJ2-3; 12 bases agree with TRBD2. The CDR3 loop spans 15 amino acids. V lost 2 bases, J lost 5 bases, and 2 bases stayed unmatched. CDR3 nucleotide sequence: TGTGCCAGCAGTTTACCTAGCGGGAGGGGAGATACGCAGTATTTT. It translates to CASSLPSGRGDTQYF.

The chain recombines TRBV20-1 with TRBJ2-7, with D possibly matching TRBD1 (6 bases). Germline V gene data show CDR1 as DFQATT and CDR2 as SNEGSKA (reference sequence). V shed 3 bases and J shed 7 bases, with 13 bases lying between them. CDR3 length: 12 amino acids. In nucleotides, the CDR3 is TGCAGTGCTAGTGACAGGCCCTCGGAGCAGTACTTC. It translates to CSASDRPSEQYF.

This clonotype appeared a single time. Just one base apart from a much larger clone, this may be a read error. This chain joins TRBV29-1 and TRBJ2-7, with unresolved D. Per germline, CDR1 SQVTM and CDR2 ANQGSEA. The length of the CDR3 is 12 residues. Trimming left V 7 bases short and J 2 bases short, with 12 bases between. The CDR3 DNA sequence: TGCAGCGCTAAGGACGGAACCTACGAGCAGTACTTC. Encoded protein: CSAKDGTYEQYF.

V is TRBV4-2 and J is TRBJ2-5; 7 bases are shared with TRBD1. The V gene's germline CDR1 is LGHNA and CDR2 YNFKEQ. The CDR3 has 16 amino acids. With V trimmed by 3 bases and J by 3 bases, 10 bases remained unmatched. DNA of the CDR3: TGTGCCAGCAGCCATTCGACAGGGTATGGGAAAGAGACCCAGTACTTC. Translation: CASSHSTGYGKETQYF.

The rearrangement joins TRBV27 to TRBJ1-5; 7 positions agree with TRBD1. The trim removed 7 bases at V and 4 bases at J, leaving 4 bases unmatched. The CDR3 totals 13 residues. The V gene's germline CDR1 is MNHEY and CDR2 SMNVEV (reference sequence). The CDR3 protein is CASKTGRNQPQHF. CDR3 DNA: TGTGCCAGCAAGACAGGGAGGAATCAGCCCCAGCATTTT.

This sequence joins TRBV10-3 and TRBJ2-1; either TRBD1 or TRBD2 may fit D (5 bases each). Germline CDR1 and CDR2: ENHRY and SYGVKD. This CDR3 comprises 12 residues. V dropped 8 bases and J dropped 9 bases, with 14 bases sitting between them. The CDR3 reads CAIGGSSGEQFF. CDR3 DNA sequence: TGTGCCATCGGGGGATCATCCGGTGAGCAGTTCTTC.

The CDR3 sequence is CASSPSPGGASYEQYF. CDR3 DNA sequence: TGTGCCAGCAGCCCTTCCCCAGGGGGCGCGTCCTACGAGCAGTACTTC. The rearrangement joins TRBV6-2 or TRBV6-3 to TRBJ2-7; TRBD1 agrees at 8 bases. The CDR3 runs to 16 residues. The V and J ends lost 6 bases and 1 base, in that order; junction bases with no gene match: 11. Looked up from germline, CDR1 is MNHEY and CDR2 is SVGEGT.

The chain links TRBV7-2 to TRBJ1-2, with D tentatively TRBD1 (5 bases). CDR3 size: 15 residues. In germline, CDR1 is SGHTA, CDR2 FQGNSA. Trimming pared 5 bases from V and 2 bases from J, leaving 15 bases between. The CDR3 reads CASSVLARGNYGYTF. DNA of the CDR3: TGTGCCAGCAGCGTCTTGGCGAGGGGCAACTATGGCTACACCTTC.

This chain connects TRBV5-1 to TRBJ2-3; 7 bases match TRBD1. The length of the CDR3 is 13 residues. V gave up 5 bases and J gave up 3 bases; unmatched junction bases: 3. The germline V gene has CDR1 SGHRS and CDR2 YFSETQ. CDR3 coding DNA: TGCGCCAGCAGGAAGGGGGCAACAGATACGCAGTATTTT. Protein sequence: CASRKGATDTQYF. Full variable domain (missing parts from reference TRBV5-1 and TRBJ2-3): KAGVTQTPRYLIKTRGQQVTLSCSPISGHRSVSWYQQTPGQGLQFLFEYFSETQRNKGNFPGRFSGRQFSNSRSEMNVSTLELGDSALYLCASRKGATDTQYFGPGTRLTVL.

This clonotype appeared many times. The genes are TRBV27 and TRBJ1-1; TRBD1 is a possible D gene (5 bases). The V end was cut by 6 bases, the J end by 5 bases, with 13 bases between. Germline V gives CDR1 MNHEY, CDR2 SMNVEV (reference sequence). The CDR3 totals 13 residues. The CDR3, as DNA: TGTGCCAGCAGCCGCCCGGAGGGGACTGAAGCTTTCTTT. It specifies CASSRPEGTEAFF.

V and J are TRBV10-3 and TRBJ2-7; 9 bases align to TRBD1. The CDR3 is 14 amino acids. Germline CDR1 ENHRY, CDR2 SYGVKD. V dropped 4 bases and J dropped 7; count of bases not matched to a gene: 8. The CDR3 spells CAISVEGQGSEQYF. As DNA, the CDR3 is TGTGCCATCAGTGTGGAGGGACAGGGATCAGAGCAGTACTTC.

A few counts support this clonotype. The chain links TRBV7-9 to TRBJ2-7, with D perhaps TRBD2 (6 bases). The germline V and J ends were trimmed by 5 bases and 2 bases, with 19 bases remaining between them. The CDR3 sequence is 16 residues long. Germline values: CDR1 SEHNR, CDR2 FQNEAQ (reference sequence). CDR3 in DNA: TGTGCCAGCAGCCCCGTGGGGCGGGATAACACCTACGAGCAGTACTTC. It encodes CASSPVGRDNTYEQYF.

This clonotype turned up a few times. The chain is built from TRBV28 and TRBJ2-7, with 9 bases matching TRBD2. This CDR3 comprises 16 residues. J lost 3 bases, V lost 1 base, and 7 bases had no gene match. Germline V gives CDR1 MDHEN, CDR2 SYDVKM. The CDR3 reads CASSLSSSGNLYEQYF. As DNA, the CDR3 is TGTGCCAGCAGTTTATCCTCTAGCGGGAACCTCTACGAGCAGTACTTC.

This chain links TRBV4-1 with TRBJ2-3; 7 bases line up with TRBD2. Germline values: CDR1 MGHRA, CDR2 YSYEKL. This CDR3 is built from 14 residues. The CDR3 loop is CVTGWRGTSDTQYF. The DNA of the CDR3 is TGCGTCACCGGCTGGCGGGGGACCTCCGATACGCAGTATTTT.

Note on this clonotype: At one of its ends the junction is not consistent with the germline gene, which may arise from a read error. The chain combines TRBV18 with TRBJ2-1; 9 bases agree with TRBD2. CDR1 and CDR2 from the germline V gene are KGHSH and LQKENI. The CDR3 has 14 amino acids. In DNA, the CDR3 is TGTGCCAACTCACCACAGACTAGCGGCAATGAGCAGTTCTTC. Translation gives CANSPQTSGNEQFF.

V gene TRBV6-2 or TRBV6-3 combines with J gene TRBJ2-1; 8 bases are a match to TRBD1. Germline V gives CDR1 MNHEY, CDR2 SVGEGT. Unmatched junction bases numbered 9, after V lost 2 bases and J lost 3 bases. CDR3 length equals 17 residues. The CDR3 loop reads CASSYTSGQVIYNEQFF. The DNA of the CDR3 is TGTGCCAGCAGTTACACGTCGGGACAGGTAATCTACAATGAGCAGTTCTTC.